Given below is one T cell receptor beta chain in context. The antigen remains undetermined. The study ran its PCR with 60 Vbeta and 13 Jbeta primers. Generated by immunoSEQ multiplex PCR, the TCRdb table keeps only in-frame clones and is missing some. The sample consists of fewer than 300,000 clones, about nine tenths of them appearing once. The record originates from a study of cytomegalovirus exposure and HLA in healthy donors. Broader study findings: The likely explanation for a cluster of highly shared sequence variants was sequencing artifact. The study labeled 150 to 200 TCR beta chains cytomegalovirus-associated. What a later analysis reportedly showed was that an Asian-associated ancestry cluster had fewer N-insertions than the roughly 670-donor mean.

The sample consisted of PBMCs. This clonotype originated in a middle-aged man in good health and CMV-seropositive.

CDR3 sequence reads: CASSLIPTSGGQETQYF. The CDR3 bases are TGCGCCAGCAGCTTGATCCCTACTAGCGGAGGACAAGAGACCCAGTACTTC. This chain links TRBV5-1 with TRBJ2-5, with 8 nucleotides matching TRBD2. The CDR3 contains 17 residues. The V and J ends lost 1 base and 2 bases, in that order; junction bases with no gene match: 10. CDR1 and CDR2 (germline): SGHRS, YFSETQ. The full variable domain, its missing parts supplied by reference TRBV5-1 and TRBJ2-5, is KAGVTQTPRYLIKTRGQQVTLSCSPISGHRSVSWYQQTPGQGLQFLFEYFSETQRNKGNFPGRFSGRQFSNSRSEMNVSTLELGDSALYLCASSLIPTSGGQETQYFGPGTRLLVL.